A selection of T cell receptor beta chains follows, all from one sample in a study of T cell responses to AZD1222 COVID-19 vaccine. Produced via immunoSEQ multiplex PCR; TCRdb's table is partial and in-frame only. The sample consists of around 150,000 clones, roughly 90% of them appearing once. This specimen was peripheral blood, taken on day 0 of AZD1222 vaccination. The receptor source for this set is an adult in good health. Both conserved end residues are part of each CDR3. The D gene is left open where the match is weak. The listing skips clone size in some rows; elsewhere it reads once, few, many or a size class.

d_call | j_call | clone_size | v_call | cdr3_nt | cdr3_aa
TRBD2 | TRBJ2-3 | - | TRBV18 | TGTGCCAGCTCACCATTTGCTCCTAGCGGGAGTAGTACAGATACGCAGTATTTT | CASSPFAPSGSSTDTQYF
- | TRBJ2-7 | - | TRBV6-5 | TGTGCCAGCAGTTACTTCAGGGACGGCGAGCAGTACTTC | CASSYFRDGEQYF
- | TRBJ1-2 | - | TRBV19 | TGTGCCAGTAGTATAGACGCCCTTGGACTAGGGGGCTACACCTTC | CASSIDALGLGGYTF
- | TRBJ1-4 | once | TRBV18 | TGTGCCAGCTCACCACCATCTTCAACTAATGAAAAACTGTTTTTT | CASSPPSSTNEKLFF
- | TRBJ2-7 | - | TRBV13 | TGTGCCAGCAGCTTAGGCGGGAGTTGGTACGAGCAGTACTTC | CASSLGGSWYEQYF
- | TRBJ2-5 | - | TRBV27 | TGTGCCAGCAGCTACGCGGGGACCCAGTACTTC | CASSYAGTQYF
- | TRBJ1-2 | - | TRBV28 | TGTGCCAGCAGCTGGGGGTCGGGGACGTCCTATGGCTACACCTTC | CASSWGSGTSYGYTF
- | TRBJ1-1 | - | TRBV5-8 | TGTGCCAGCAGCTTGTCTAACGGGGTCCCTGAAGCTTTCTTT | CASSLSNGVPEAFF
TRBD2 | TRBJ2-2 | once | TRBV11-3 | TGTGCCAGCAGCTTAACCCTCGCGACTAGCGGGAGGAGGGACACCGGGGAGCTGTTTTTT | CASSLTLATSGRRDTGELFF
TRBD1 | TRBJ2-6 | once | TRBV28 | TGTGCCAGCAGGCAGGGGGCTTCTGGGGCCAACGTCCTGACTTTC | CASRQGASGANVLTF
- | TRBJ2-2 | - | TRBV5-1 | TGCGCCAGCAGCCTGGACTTGGCCGGGGAGCTGTTTTTT | CASSLDLAGELFF
TRBD2 | TRBJ2-7 | - | TRBV9 | TGTGCCAGCAGCGTAGACCCGGCTAGCGGGATCCTCTACGAGCAGTACTTC | CASSVDPASGILYEQYF
- | TRBJ1-5 | - | TRBV5-1 | TGCGCCAGCAGCCCACAGGGACTTAGCAATCAGCCCCAGCATTTT | CASSPQGLSNQPQHF
TRBD2 | TRBJ2-1 | - | TRBV4-1 | TGCGCCAGCAGCCAAGGTGGGGGGGGTTACAATGAGCAGTTCTTC | CASSQGGGGYNEQFF
TRBD2 | TRBJ2-5 | - | TRBV28 | TGTGCCAGCAGCGCCAAGCCGGGACTAGCGGGGGACTATCAAGAGACCCAGTACTTC | CASSAKPGLAGDYQETQYF
- | TRBJ2-5 | - | TRBV15 | TGTGCCACCAGCAGAGCCAGCGCCAAAGAGACCCAGTACTTC | CATSRASAKETQYF
- | TRBJ2-7 | once | TRBV5-6 | TGTGCCAGCAGCTTAGGGGGTCTGAGCTCCGAGCAGTACTTC | CASSLGGLSSEQYF
- | TRBJ2-7 | - | TRBV6-9 | TGTGCCAGCAGTTACCAGATCCAGGGGTGCTGCGAGCAGTACTTC | CASSYQIQGCCEQYF
- | TRBJ1-1 | - | TRBV6-5 | TGTGCCAGCAGTTCAAGACGCGCTGAAGCTTTCTTT | CASSSRRAEAFF
- | TRBJ2-1 | - | TRBV6-5 | TGTGCCAGCAGTAACAGGGCGGGAGAGGTTGAGCAGTTCTTC | CASSNRAGEVEQFF
TRBD1 | TRBJ1-4 | - | TRBV7-9 | TGTGCCAGCAGCAAAGGACAGGGCGTGACTAATGAAAAACTGTTTTTT | CASSKGQGVTNEKLFF
- | TRBJ2-3 | - | TRBV6-6 | TGTGCCAGCAGTTACCCGGGACCCCCCACAGATACGCAGTATTTT | CASSYPGPPTDTQYF
- | TRBJ2-7 | - | TRBV6-2/TRBV6-3 | TGTGCCAGCAGTTATACCGGGTTCGAGCAGTACTTC | CASSYTGFEQYF
- | TRBJ1-2 | - | TRBV12-3/TRBV12-4 | TGTGCCAGCAGTTGGGGAATCAATGGCTACACCTTC | CASSWGINGYTF
- | TRBJ1-3 | - | TRBV7-9 | TGTGCCAGCAGCTTCCAGGGCTCTGGAAACACCATATATTTT | CASSFQGSGNTIYF
- | TRBJ1-1 | once | TRBV19 | TGTGCCAGTAGTATAGGCGATGCGAACACTGAAGCTTTCTTT | CASSIGDANTEAFF
TRBD1 | TRBJ1-5 | - | TRBV4-2 | TGTGCCAGCAGCCAAGGGACAGGGGACCAGCCCCAGCATTTT | CASSQGTGDQPQHF
- | TRBJ2-7 | - | TRBV5-6 | TGTGCCAGCAGCTCCGGGACACTATCCTACGAGCAGTACTTC | CASSSGTLSYEQYF
- | TRBJ2-5 | - | TRBV7-7 | TGTGCTAGCAGCTTAGACTACAGCTCCGGGGAGACCCAGTACTTC | CASSLDYSSGETQYF
- | TRBJ1-1 | - | TRBV7-2 | TGTGCCAGCAGCTGGGCGGGGGGTGAAGCTTTCTTT | CASSWAGGEAFF
- | TRBJ2-5 | - | TRBV18 | TGTGCCAGCTCACCGACAATGCTAGAGACCCAGTACTTC | CASSPTMLETQYF
- | TRBJ2-1 | - | TRBV14 | TGTGCCAGCTCCCCCAGGGGTTACAATGAGCAGTTCTTC | CASSPRGYNEQFF
- | TRBJ1-2 | - | TRBV7-8 | TGTGCCAGCAGCTTACAGGGGACTAACTATGGCTACACCTTC | CASSLQGTNYGYTF
TRBD1 | TRBJ1-2 | - | TRBV28 | TGTGCCAGCAACGAGGACAGGGGGGACTATGGCTACACCTTC | CASNEDRGDYGYTF
- | TRBJ2-5 | - | TRBV11-1 | TGTGCCAGCAGCCCCCGGGACGGAAAAGAGACCCAGTACTTC | CASSPRDGKETQYF
TRBD2 | TRBJ2-1 | - | TRBV5-5 | TGTGCCAGCAGCTTGGCCAGCGGGAGAGTCAATGAGCAGTTCTTC | CASSLASGRVNEQFF
- | TRBJ1-2 | - | TRBV27 | TGTGCCAGCAGTTACGACACCCGCTATGGCTACACCTTC | CASSYDTRYGYTF
- | TRBJ1-2 | few | TRBV5-1 | TGCGCCAGCAGCTTGGTCGGCAGGGTAGAAGGCTACACCTTC | CASSLVGRVEGYTF
- | TRBJ1-1 | - | TRBV6-4 | TGTGCCAGCAGTGACGCGCAGAACACTGAAGCTTTCTTT | CASSDAQNTEAFF
- | TRBJ1-1 | - | TRBV30 | TGTGCCTGGACGATGGGCGACACTGAAGCTTTCTTT | CAWTMGDTEAFF
TRBD1 | TRBJ2-3 | - | TRBV15 | TGTGCCACCAGCACGGGACAGGGGGACACAGATACGCAGTATTTT | CATSTGQGDTDTQYF
TRBD1 | TRBJ2-1 | - | TRBV6-2/TRBV6-3 | TGTGCCAGCAGTGCCCGGGACAGGTTCAACAATGAGCAGTTCTTC | CASSARDRFNNEQFF
- | TRBJ2-3 | once | TRBV5-1 | TGCGCCAGCAGCTTGGAACCAGATACGCAGTATTTT | CASSLEPDTQYF
TRBD1 | TRBJ2-7 | once | TRBV5-1 | TGCGCCAGCAGCCCCTTGGACAGGGACCACGAGCAGTACTTC | CASSPLDRDHEQYF
- | TRBJ1-5 | - | TRBV4-3 | TGCGCCAGCAGCCAAGAAGTGAGGCAGCCCCAGCATTTT | CASSQEVRQPQHF
- | TRBJ1-1 | - | TRBV7-9 | TGTGCCAGCAGCTTAGTTGGAGGGGAAGCTTTCTTT | CASSLVGGEAFF